The 23 T cell receptor beta chains given below trace back to one sample, sequenced in a study of blood T cell repertoires in COVID-19. Sequenced by immunoSEQ multiplex PCR; TCRdb stores in-frame clones only, minus some. The sample shows roughly 200,000 clones, roughly 89% of them seen only once. Specimen: PBMCs or T cells enriched from blood (not recorded which). These receptors were obtained from a young woman with acute COVID-19.

The chain couples TRBV5-1 to TRBJ1-6; TRBD1 agrees at 8 bases. The germline CDR1 and CDR2 sequences are SGHRS and YFSETQ. CDR3 length equals 17 residues. Trimming at V came to 5 bases and at J to 7 bases, leaving 14 bases not matched to a gene. The CDR3 DNA sequence: TGCGCCAGCAGTGAGAACACAGGGGGATTAGGCAATTCACCCCTCCACTTT. This translates into CASSENTGGLGNSPLHF.

In nucleotides, the CDR3 is TGTGCCAGCAGCCTAGGGACAGCGAACACTGAAGCTTTCTTT. This gives the protein CASSLGTANTEAFF. This rearrangement joins TRBV7-9 to TRBJ1-1, with 7 bases lining up with TRBD1. The CDR3 is made up of 14 amino acids. V lost 5 bases, J lost 1 base, and 4 bases stayed unmatched. Germline assignment: CDR1 SEHNR and CDR2 FQNEAQ (reference sequence).

The chain is built from TRBV6-5 and TRBJ1-1; a weak D match, TRBD1 (6 bases). V dropped 6 bases and J dropped 6 bases, with 14 bases sitting between them. CDR1 MNHEY and CDR2 SVGAGI come from the germline V gene. This CDR3 contains 13 residues. CDR3 bases: TGTGCCAGCAGGCCGGACAGTACCGCTGAAGCTTTCTTT. Its protein is CASRPDSTAEAFF.

The rearrangement links TRBV7-9 to TRBJ1-4; 7 bases are a match to TRBD1. The length of the CDR3 is 15 residues. V was pared by 2 bases and J by 6 bases, with 6 bases of the junction left unmatched. Germline V gives CDR1 SEHNR, CDR2 FQNEAQ (reference sequence). The CDR3, as DNA: TGTGCCAGCAGCTTATACGACAGGGATGATGAAAAACTGTTTTTT. This sequence encodes CASSLYDRDDEKLFF.

CDR3 in DNA: TGTGCCAGCAGTGACGGGGACACTTCGGATAATTCACCCCTCCACTTT. Translating it yields CASSDGDTSDNSPLHF. V and J are TRBV2 and TRBJ1-6, with D perhaps TRBD1 (6 bases). Germline V gene data show CDR1 as SNHLY and CDR2 as FYNNEI. The V and J ends lost 3 bases and 5 bases respectively, with 14 bases between them. The CDR3 has 16 amino acids.

The chain combines TRBV7-9 with TRBJ2-1; a weak D match, TRBD1 (5 bases). Trimming removed 8 bases from V and 7 bases from J, with 18 bases in between. The CDR3 length is 14 residues. CDR1 and CDR2 (germline): SEHNR, FQNEAQ (reference sequence). The CDR3 DNA reads as TGTGCCAGCGGTACGATCGACAGTCGGAATGAGCAGTTCTTC. Protein: CASGTIDSRNEQFF.

The rearrangement joins TRBV19 to TRBJ1-5; D is uncertain. There are 16 residues in the CDR3. V was cut by 5 bases and J by 0 bases, with 14 bases left in between. CDR1 is LNHDA and CDR2 is SQIVND in the germline V gene (reference sequence). In DNA, the CDR3 is TGTGCCAGTAGTTGGTCGTCAGGAACTAGCAATCAGCCCCAGCATTTT. Encoded protein: CASSWSSGTSNQPQHF.

This clone was picked up one time. The genes are TRBV18 and TRBJ2-3; 8 nucleotides align to TRBD2. The CDR3 is made up of 17 amino acids. Germline CDR1 reads KGHSH; CDR2 reads LQKENI. The ends lost 1 base at V and 2 bases at J; junction bases unmatched: 8. In DNA form, the CDR3 reads TGTGCCAGCTCACCACGGGCTAGCGGGTCTTTCACAGATACGCAGTATTTT. It yields the protein CASSPRASGSFTDTQYF.

This chain connects TRBV14 to TRBJ1-2, with a possible D match to TRBD1 (6 bases). This CDR3 spans 13 amino acids. The V end was cut by 5 bases, the J end by 8 bases, with 15 bases between. The germline gives CDR1 SGHDN, CDR2 FVKESK. The CDR3, as DNA: TGTGCCAGCAGCGCTCGACAGGAAAGAGGCTACACCTTC. Its translation is CASSARQERGYTF.

J is TRBJ1-5 and V is TRBV7-9; possibly TRBD1 for D (6 bases). Germline V gene sequence: CDR1 SEHNR, CDR2 FQNEAQ (reference sequence). V lost 5 bases and J 0 bases, leaving 8 bases between the germline ends. This CDR3 contains 14 residues. CDR3 residues: CASSRTDSNQPQHF. For the CDR3, the DNA is TGTGCCAGCAGCCGGACAGATAGCAATCAGCCCCAGCATTTT.

The V gene is TRBV4-3, the J gene TRBJ1-1; D is possibly TRBD1 (6 bases). Germline V gene sequence: CDR1 LGHNA, CDR2 YSLEER. V was cut by 2 bases and J by 5 bases, with 9 bases left in between. The CDR3 runs 13 residues. CDR3 sequence (DNA): TGCGCCAGCAGCCAATACAGGGATACTGAAGCTTTCTTT. This translates into CASSQYRDTEAFF.

This rearrangement joins TRBV11-2 to TRBJ2-7; TRBD1 aligns across 9 bases. Germline loops: CDR1 SGHAT, CDR2 FQNNGV. The CDR3 is 14 amino acids. V gave up 6 bases and J gave up 4 bases; unmatched junction bases: 7. CDR3 DNA: TGTGCCAGCAGTACCGGGACAGGGTTTTACGAGCAGTACTTC. Translating it yields CASSTGTGFYEQYF.

This chain uses TRBV30 with TRBJ1-5, with no clear D. This CDR3 has 13 residues. V lost 4 bases to trimming and J lost 5 bases, with 12 bases between them. Germline CDR1 GTSNPN, CDR2 SVGIG (reference sequence). As DNA, the CDR3 is TGTGCCTGGACCCCACGGGGAGATCAGCCCCAGCATTTT. This sequence encodes CAWTPRGDQPQHF.

In DNA form, the CDR3 reads TGTGCCAGCAGCTCGAACGCTAACGGAGATACGCAGTATTTT. It translates to CASSSNANGDTQYF. This chain uses TRBV7-3 with TRBJ2-3; D is unresolved. The CDR3 runs to 14 residues. Per germline, CDR1 SGHTA and CDR2 FQGTGA. V lost 4 bases to trimming and J lost 5 bases, with 13 bases between them.

The chain couples TRBV7-4 to TRBJ1-1; no reliable D call. Germline lookup yields CDR1 SGHVT and CDR2 SQSDAQ. This CDR3 contains 14 residues. Trimming removed 3 bases at V and 2 bases at J, with 10 bases between. The CDR3 sequence is CASSFLGCNTEAFF. In nucleotides, the CDR3 is TGTGCCAGCAGCTTTTTGGGCTGTAACACTGAAGCTTTCTTT.

This clone was seen a single time. The chain carries TRBV30 and TRBJ2-7; D is unclear. From germline, CDR1 is GTSNPN and CDR2 SVGIG (reference sequence). CDR3 size: 15 residues. V lost 0 bases and J lost 0, with 12 bases in between. CDR3 loop: CAWSVQKASSYEQYF. CDR3 nucleotide sequence: TGTGCCTGGAGTGTACAGAAGGCCTCCTCCTACGAGCAGTACTTC. Full variable domain (rest looked up from reference TRBV30 and TRBJ2-7): SQTIHQWPATLVQPVGSPLSLECTVEGTSNPNLYWYRQAAGRGLQLLFYSVGIGQISSEVPQNLSASRPQDRQFILSSKKLLLSDSGFYLCAWSVQKASSYEQYFGPGTRLTVT.

CDR3 DNA sequence: TGTGCCAGCTCACTGGGTGAGGCGAACACTGAAGCTTTCTTT. As protein: CASSLGEANTEAFF. The V gene is TRBV18, the J gene TRBJ1-1; D uncertain. Trimming removed 4 bases at V and 1 base at J, with 10 bases between. The CDR3 totals 14 residues. Germline-derived CDR1 and CDR2 are KGHSH and LQKENI.

The chain combines TRBV7-8 with TRBJ2-3, with D possibly TRBD1 on 5 matching bases. Between the trimmed V and J ends, which lost 2 bases and 0 bases, there was a span of 12 bases. Germline values: CDR1 SGHVS, CDR2 FQNEAQ. The CDR3 consists of 16 residues. CDR3 residues: CASSLRTGQSTDTQYF. The DNA of the CDR3 is TGTGCCAGCAGCTTACGCACAGGCCAAAGCACAGATACGCAGTATTTT.

The chain uses TRBV24-1 and TRBJ2-3; TRBD2 matches at 7 bases. CDR1 is KGHDR and CDR2 is SFDVKD in the germline V gene. The CDR3 contains 15 residues. The V and J ends lost 4 bases and 6 bases, in that order; junction bases with no gene match: 9. CDR3 DNA sequence: TGTGCCACCAGTGACACAAACGGGGGGTCCGATACGCAGTATTTT. Amino acid sequence: CATSDTNGGSDTQYF.

The chain recombines TRBV7-9 with TRBJ1-6; perhaps TRBD1 as D (5 bases). Looked up from germline, CDR1 is SEHNR and CDR2 is FQNEAQ (reference sequence). The CDR3 totals 14 residues. The V end lost 3 bases, the J end lost 9 bases, and 12 bases lay between the germline ends. The CDR3 sequence: CASSLGGTVSPLHF. The CDR3 DNA reads as TGTGCCAGCAGCTTGGGAGGGACTGTTTCACCCCTCCACTTT. The full variable domain, in which reference TRBV7-9 and TRBJ1-6 provide the parts outside the CDR3, is DTGVSQNPRHKITKRGQNVTFRCDPISEHNRLYWYRQTLGQGPEFLTYFQNEAQLEKSRLLSDRFSAERPKGSFSTLEIQRTEQGDSAMYLCASSLGGTVSPLHFGNGTRLTVT.

The rearrangement links TRBV4-3 to TRBJ2-3, with 7 bases identical to TRBD1. Germline-derived CDR1 and CDR2 are LGHNA and YSLEER. The CDR3 is made up of 14 amino acids. V lost 3 bases to trimming and J lost 4 bases; unmatched junction nucleotides: 4. The CDR3 spells CASSHAGTADTQYF. The CDR3 DNA reads TGCGCCAGCAGCCATGCCGGGACAGCAGATACGCAGTATTTT.

The chain recombines TRBV7-6 with TRBJ2-4, with D maybe TRBD1 (5 bases). This CDR3 is built from 16 residues. Trimming left V 3 bases short and J 5 bases short, with 17 bases between. The germline V gene has CDR1 SGHVS and CDR2 FNYEAQ. CDR3 nucleotides: TGTGCCAGCAGCTTGGTCGGTCAGGGTGACCAAAACATTCAGTACTTC. It is translated as CASSLVGQGDQNIQYF.

J is TRBJ1-4 and V is TRBV28; 7 nucleotides agree with TRBD1. In germline, CDR1 is MDHEN, CDR2 SYDVKM. Trimming took 3 bases from V and 3 from J; bases not matched to a gene: 19. This CDR3 has 20 amino acids. CDR3: CASSFIWPRDRGPANEKLFF. CDR3 DNA: TGTGCCAGCAGTTTTATTTGGCCCCGGGACAGAGGGCCGGCTAATGAAAAACTGTTTTTT.